A selection of T cell receptor beta chains follows, all from one sample in a study of blood T cell repertoires in COVID-19. Measured with immunoSEQ multiplex PCR; TCRdb has only the in-frame clones, and not every one. The sample lists about 120,000 clones, roughly 84% seen once, with approximately 3.6% in the top ten. The sample taken for sequencing was PBMCs or T cells enriched from blood (not recorded which). The receptors derive from a woman in her 30s who had recovered from COVID-19. Both conserved end residues are part of each CDR3. D genes are given only for firm matches. Only part of the rows carry a size: once, few, many, or a class if the clone is expanded.

V gene,clone size,D gene,J gene,CDR3 protein,CDR3 DNA
TRBV19,.,.,TRBJ1-6,CASSILESYNSPLHF,TGTGCCAGTAGTATTCTGGAGTCCTATAATTCACCCCTCCACTTT
TRBV7-9,.,TRBD1,TRBJ1-2,CASLPGDRGRLNYGYTF,TGTGCCAGCCTACCTGGGGACAGGGGGCGCCTTAACTATGGCTACACCTTC
TRBV28,.,.,TRBJ1-5,CASSSSPNQPQHF,TGTGCCAGCAGTTCTTCCCCCAATCAGCCCCAGCATTTT
TRBV28,.,.,TRBJ2-7,CASRPTWSSYEQYF,TGTGCCAGCAGGCCTACCTGGAGCTCCTACGAGCAGTACTTC
TRBV5-6,.,TRBD1,TRBJ2-7,CASSFGDRAYEQYF,TGTGCCAGCAGCTTCGGAGACAGGGCTTACGAGCAGTACTTC
TRBV18,.,TRBD2,TRBJ2-7,CASSPSGSRYEQYF,TGTGCCAGCTCACCCAGCGGGAGCCGCTACGAGCAGTACTTC
TRBV30,.,.,TRBJ1-3,CAWSLGGNSGNTIYF,TGTGCCTGGAGTTTGGGGGGTAACTCTGGAAACACCATATATTTT
TRBV4-1,.,.,TRBJ2-1,CASSQGRIGASYNEQFF,TGCGCCAGCAGCCAAGGACGCATCGGAGCCTCCTACAATGAGCAGTTCTTC
TRBV4-1,.,TRBD2,TRBJ2-7,CASSPTSVLEQYF,TGCGCCAGCAGCCCAACTAGCGTCCTCGAGCAGTACTTC
TRBV27,once,.,TRBJ2-7,CASTQGFEQYF,TGTGCCAGCACCCAGGGTTTCGAGCAGTACTTC
TRBV9,.,.,TRBJ2-1,CASSVELYNEQFF,TGTGCCAGCAGCGTAGAGCTCTACAATGAGCAGTTCTTC
TRBV6-5,.,.,TRBJ2-5,CASGRERETQYF,TGTGCCAGCGGTCGGGAGAGGGAGACCCAGTACTTC
TRBV18,.,.,TRBJ2-3,CASSPTARDTQYF,TGTGCCAGCTCACCAACAGCCCGAGATACGCAGTATTTT